The 13 T cell receptor beta chains reported below all come from one sample, sequenced in a study of blood T cell repertoires in COVID-19. TCRdb keeps only in-frame clones here, not all; method: immunoSEQ multiplex PCR. The profile shows roughly 260,000 clones, approximately 79% of them singletons. The sample comprised peripheral blood. These receptors originate from a woman between 35 and 50 years old with active or convalescent COVID-19.

The rearrangement links TRBV9 to TRBJ1-5; tentative D call: TRBD1 (6 bases). Germline-derived CDR1 and CDR2 are SGDLS and YYNGEE. Trimming pared 4 bases from V and 1 base from J, leaving 12 bases between. This CDR3 is built from 15 residues. CDR3 bases: TGTGCCAGCAGCATAGGACAGTCCAGCAATCAGCCCCAGCATTTT. Amino acids: CASSIGQSSNQPQHF.

This sequence joins TRBV27 and TRBJ1-4; 7 positions agree with TRBD1. Trimming cost V 0 bases and J 7 bases; bases outside gene matches: 11. There are 17 residues in the CDR3. Germline-derived CDR1 and CDR2 are MNHEY and SMNVEV (reference sequence). The CDR3 sequence is CASSLSIGNRGGEKLFF. The CDR3 nucleotides are TGTGCCAGCAGTTTATCGATCGGGAACAGGGGTGGTGAAAAACTGTTTTTT.

The J gene is TRBJ1-2, the V gene TRBV20-1, with D tentatively TRBD1 (6 bases). The CDR3 spans 11 residues. Trimming left V 6 bases short and J 8 bases short, with 13 bases between. Germline loops: CDR1 DFQATT, CDR2 SNEGSKA (reference sequence). The CDR3 coding sequence is TGCAGTGCCGAGACAGGATTCGGCTACACCTTC. Encoded protein: CSAETGFGYTF.

This chain uses TRBV9 with TRBJ2-3, with 7 bases identical to TRBD2. The CDR3 is made up of 14 amino acids. Germline CDR1 is SGDLS and CDR2 is YYNGEE. J was trimmed by 5 bases and V by 5 bases; bases with no gene match: 8. The CDR3 reads CASSRLAVRDTQYF. CDR3 nucleotides: TGTGCCAGCAGTCGACTAGCCGTAAGAGATACGCAGTATTTT.

The genes are TRBV28 and TRBJ2-5; TRBD1 agrees at 12 bases. The CDR3 has 16 amino acids. Germline CDR1 is MDHEN and CDR2 is SYDVKM. Trimming cost V 5 bases and J 6 bases; bases outside gene matches: 10. CDR3 DNA: TGTGCCAGCAGTGTGAGCGGGACAGGGGGCGTACAGACCCAGTACTTC. Amino acids: CASSVSGTGGVQTQYF. The whole variable domain, filled in from reference TRBV28 and TRBJ2-5, reads DVKVTQSSRYLVKRTGEKVFLECVQDMDHENMFWYRQDPGLGLRLIYFSYDVKMKEKGDIPEGYSVSREKKERFSLILESASTNQTSMYLCASSVSGTGGVQTQYFGPGTRLLVL.

A single count supports this clone. The chain links TRBV11-3 to TRBJ2-2, with 7 nucleotides matching TRBD1. The CDR3 contains 15 residues. The germline CDR1 and CDR2 sequences are SGHNT and YENEEA. V shed 3 bases, J shed 5 bases, and the junction held 6 bases outside the gene matches. The CDR3 region has the DNA TGTGCCAGCAGCTTGGGGCAGGGGGAGACCGGGGAGCTGTTTTTT. Translating it yields CASSLGQGETGELFF.

This sequence joins TRBV5-6 and TRBJ2-1, with 10 bases identical to TRBD1. With V trimmed by 5 bases and J by 7 bases, 9 bases remained unmatched. CDR1 and CDR2 (germline): SGHDT, YYEEEE. The CDR3 loop spans 15 amino acids. CDR3 nucleotides: TGTGCCAGCAGGTTCCTCGGACAGGGGGGAAATGAGCAGTTCTTC. Protein product: CASRFLGQGGNEQFF.

V and J are TRBV10-2 and TRBJ2-1; the D gene is possibly TRBD2 (5 bases). Trimming shortened V by 2 bases and J by 0 bases, and 32 bases separated the two germline ends. The germline V gene has CDR1 WSHSY and CDR2 SAAADI. CDR3 length: 23 residues. CDR3 sequence: CASSERPNEGYQVTPSSYNEQFF. Written as DNA, the CDR3 is TGCGCCAGCAGTGAGAGGCCGAATGAGGGTTATCAGGTTACCCCATCCTCCTACAATGAGCAGTTCTTC.

The CDR3 here is CASSVDSLSTEAFF. CDR3 nucleotides: TGTGCCAGCAGCGTGGACAGTTTGAGCACTGAAGCTTTCTTT. J is TRBJ1-1 and V is TRBV9; the D gene is possibly TRBD1 (6 bases). From germline, CDR1 is SGDLS and CDR2 YYNGEE. Trimming took 2 bases from V and 4 from J, leaving 12 bases between them. CDR3 length: 14 residues.

The gene calls are TRBV13 and TRBJ2-3, with D unresolved. The CDR3 loop spans 13 amino acids. V was trimmed by 0 bases and J by 4 bases, leaving 5 bases between them. CDR1 is PRHDT and CDR2 is FYEKMQ in the germline V gene (reference sequence). CDR3 nucleotides: TGTGCCAGCAGCTTAGGGGGCCCAGATACGCAGTATTTT. Translation: CASSLGGPDTQYF.

The chain joins TRBV7-9 to TRBJ2-3; D might be TRBD1 (5 bases). The V gene's germline CDR1 is SEHNR and CDR2 FQNEAQ (reference sequence). CDR3 size: 17 residues. V was pared by 7 bases and J by 2 bases, with 22 bases between. The CDR3 here is CASTSLRTSTATDTQYF. The DNA of the CDR3 is TGTGCCAGCACTTCTTTAAGGACATCGACTGCCACAGATACGCAGTATTTT.

The CDR3 coding sequence is TGTGCCAGCAGCCTAGGACAGGGGAGACGGGAGCAGTACTTC. This translates into CASSLGQGRREQYF. The V and J genes are TRBV6-6 and TRBJ2-7, with 9 bases identical to TRBD1. The V and J ends lost 6 bases and 7 bases, in that order; junction bases with no gene match: 10. Germline CDR1 is MNHNY and CDR2 is SVGAGI (reference sequence). This CDR3 has 14 residues.

This chain links TRBV25-1 with TRBJ1-2, with D possibly TRBD1 on 5 matching bases. V was cut by 4 bases and J by 6 bases, with 12 bases left in between. Germline CDR1 MGHDK, CDR2 SYGVNS. This CDR3 spans 13 amino acids. The CDR3 DNA sequence: TGTGCCAGCAGTGCTGCGGGACGAGATGGCTACACCTTC. Protein: CASSAAGRDGYTF.